Sequencing of this T cell receptor beta chain was carried out in a study of tumor-infiltrating lymphocytes in oesophageal squamous cell carcinoma. The V and J ends lost 5 bases and 11 bases, in that order; junction bases with no gene match: 22. The V gene's germline CDR1 is MNHEY and CDR2 SMNVEV (reference sequence). The CDR3 spans 17 residues. TCRdb analysed the PCR reads with MiXCR anew, one entry per CDR3 protein. The sample lists tens of thousands of distinct CDR3 sequences; approximately 37% were seen once. This clonotype is classed as large. A much bigger clone sits one base away, suggesting this may be a read error.

The material sequenced was esophageal tumor tissue. The chain couples TRBV27 to TRBJ2-5; 8 positions match TRBD1. This TCR was sampled from a female donor with esophageal squamous cell carcinoma. Here the CDR3 reads CASSLGDRPGINNEQYF. The CDR3 DNA is TGTGCCAGCAGTCTGGGGGACAGGCCGGGAATCAACAATGAGCAGTACTTC.